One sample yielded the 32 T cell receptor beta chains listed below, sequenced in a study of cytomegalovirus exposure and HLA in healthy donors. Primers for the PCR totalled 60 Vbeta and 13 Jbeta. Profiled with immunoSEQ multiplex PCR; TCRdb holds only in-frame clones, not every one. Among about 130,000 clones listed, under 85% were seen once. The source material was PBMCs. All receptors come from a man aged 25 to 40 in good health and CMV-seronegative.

As DNA, the CDR3 is TGTGCCAGCAGCAGTAGGACAGGGCGGGGCGAGCAGTACTTC. Protein product: CASSSRTGRGEQYF. The chain carries TRBV7-9 and TRBJ2-7; 8 bases are shared with TRBD1. CDR3 length: 14 amino acids. Trimming cost V 5 bases and J 6 bases; bases outside gene matches: 9. The germline V gene encodes CDR1 SEHNR and CDR2 FQNEAQ (reference sequence).

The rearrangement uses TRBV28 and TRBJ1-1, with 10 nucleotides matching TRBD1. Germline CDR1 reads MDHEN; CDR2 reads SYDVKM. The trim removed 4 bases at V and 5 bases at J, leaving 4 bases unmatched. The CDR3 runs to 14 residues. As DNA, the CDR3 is TGTGCCAGCAGTTCGACAGGGGGCGCAACTGAAGCTTTCTTT. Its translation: CASSSTGGATEAFF.

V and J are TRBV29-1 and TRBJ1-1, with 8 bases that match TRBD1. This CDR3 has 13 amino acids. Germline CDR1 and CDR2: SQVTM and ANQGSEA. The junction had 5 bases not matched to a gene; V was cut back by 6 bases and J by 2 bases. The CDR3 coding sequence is TGCAGCGTGAGGACAGGGCGAAACACTGAAGCTTTCTTT. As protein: CSVRTGRNTEAFF.

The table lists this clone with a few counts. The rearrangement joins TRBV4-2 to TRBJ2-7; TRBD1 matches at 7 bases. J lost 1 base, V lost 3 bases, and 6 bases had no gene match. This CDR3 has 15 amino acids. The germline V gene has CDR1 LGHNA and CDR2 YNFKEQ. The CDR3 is CASSHNSGQSYEQYF. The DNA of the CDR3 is TGTGCCAGCAGCCATAATTCGGGACAGTCCTACGAGCAGTACTTC.

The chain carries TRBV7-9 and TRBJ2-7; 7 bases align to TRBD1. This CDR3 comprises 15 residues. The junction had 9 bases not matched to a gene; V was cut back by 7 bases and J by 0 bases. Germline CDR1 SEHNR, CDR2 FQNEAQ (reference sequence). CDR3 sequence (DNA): TGTGCCAGCACCACCCAGACAGGGAGCTCCTACGAGCAGTACTTC. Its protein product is CASTTQTGSSYEQYF.

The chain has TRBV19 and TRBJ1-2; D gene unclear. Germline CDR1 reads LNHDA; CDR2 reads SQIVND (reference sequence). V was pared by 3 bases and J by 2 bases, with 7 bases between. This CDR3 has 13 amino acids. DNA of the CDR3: TGTGCCAGTAGTATTAACAGAAACTATGGCTACACCTTC. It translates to CASSINRNYGYTF.

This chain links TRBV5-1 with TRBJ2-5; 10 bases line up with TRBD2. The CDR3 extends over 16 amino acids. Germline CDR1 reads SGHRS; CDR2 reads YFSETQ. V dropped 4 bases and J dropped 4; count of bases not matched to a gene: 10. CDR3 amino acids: CASSQDIAGGVETQYF. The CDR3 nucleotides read TGCGCCAGCAGCCAAGATATAGCGGGAGGAGTAGAGACCCAGTACTTC.

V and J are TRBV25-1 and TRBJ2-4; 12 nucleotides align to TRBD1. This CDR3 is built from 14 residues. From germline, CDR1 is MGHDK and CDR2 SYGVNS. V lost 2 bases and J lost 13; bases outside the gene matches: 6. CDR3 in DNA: TGTGCCAGCAGTGAAGGAGGGACAGGGGGCGAACAGTACTTC. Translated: CASSEGGTGGEQYF.

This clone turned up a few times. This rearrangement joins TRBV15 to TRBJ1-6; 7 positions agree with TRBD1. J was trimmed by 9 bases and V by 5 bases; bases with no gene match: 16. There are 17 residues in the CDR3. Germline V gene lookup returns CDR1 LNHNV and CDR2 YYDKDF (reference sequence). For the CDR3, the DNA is TGTGCCACCAGCGGAGGACCCCTGACAGGGACCGGTTCACCCCTCCACTTT. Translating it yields CATSGGPLTGTGSPLHF.

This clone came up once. The CDR3 protein is CASSLTSGRAQEQFF. In DNA, the CDR3 is TGTGCCAGCAGCCTCACTAGCGGGAGGGCCCAAGAGCAGTTCTTC. The chain joins TRBV11-3 to TRBJ2-1; 13 bases are shared with TRBD2. V trimming: 5 bases; J trimming: 10 bases; junction bases outside the gene matches: 8. Germline CDR1 and CDR2: SGHNT and YENEEA. The CDR3 runs 15 residues. Based on the CDR3 plus reference TRBV11-3 and TRBJ2-1, the full variable domain is EAGVVQSPRYKIIEKKQPVAFWCNPISGHNTLYWYLQNLGQGPELLIRYENEEAVDDSQLPKDRFSAERLKGVDSTLKIQPAELGDSAVYLCASSLTSGRAQEQFFGPGTRLTVL.

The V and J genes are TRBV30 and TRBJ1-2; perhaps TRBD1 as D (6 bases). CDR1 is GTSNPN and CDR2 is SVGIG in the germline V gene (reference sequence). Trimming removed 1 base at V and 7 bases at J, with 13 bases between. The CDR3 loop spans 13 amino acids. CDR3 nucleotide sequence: TGTGCCTGGAGTGGGGGGGGCGTGGGTGGCTACACCTTC. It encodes CAWSGGGVGGYTF.

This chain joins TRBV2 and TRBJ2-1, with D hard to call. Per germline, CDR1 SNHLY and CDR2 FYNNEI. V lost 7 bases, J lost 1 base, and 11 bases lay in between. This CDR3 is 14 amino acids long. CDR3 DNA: TGTGCCAGCACCTCAGAAATATCCTACAATGAGCAGTTCTTC. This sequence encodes CASTSEISYNEQFF.

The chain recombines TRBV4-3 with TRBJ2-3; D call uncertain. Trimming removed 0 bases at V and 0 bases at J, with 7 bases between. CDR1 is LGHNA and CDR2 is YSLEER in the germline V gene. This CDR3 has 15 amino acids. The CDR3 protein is CASSQENSSTDTQYF. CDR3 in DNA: TGCGCCAGCAGCCAAGAAAACAGCAGCACAGATACGCAGTATTTT.

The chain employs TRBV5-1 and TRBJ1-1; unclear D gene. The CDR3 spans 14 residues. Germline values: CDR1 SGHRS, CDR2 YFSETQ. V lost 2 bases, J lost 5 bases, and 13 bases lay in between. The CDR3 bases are TGCGCCAGCAGCTTTATCGGGGAGGGAACTGAAGCTTTCTTT. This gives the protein CASSFIGEGTEAFF.

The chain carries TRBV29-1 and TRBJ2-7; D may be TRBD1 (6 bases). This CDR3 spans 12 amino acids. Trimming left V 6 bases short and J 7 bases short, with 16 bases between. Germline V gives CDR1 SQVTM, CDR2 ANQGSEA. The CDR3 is CSVCRGAEEQYF. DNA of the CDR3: TGCAGCGTCTGCAGGGGAGCAGAAGAGCAGTACTTC.

Here the CDR3 reads CASSLSRGYSNQPQHF. In DNA form, the CDR3 reads TGTGCCAGCAGCTTGTCTCGGGGATATAGCAATCAGCCCCAGCATTTT. The genes are TRBV5-6 and TRBJ1-5; D not certain. V was trimmed by 1 base and J by 0 bases, leaving 11 bases between them. The germline V gene encodes CDR1 SGHDT and CDR2 YYEEEE. The CDR3 runs 16 residues.

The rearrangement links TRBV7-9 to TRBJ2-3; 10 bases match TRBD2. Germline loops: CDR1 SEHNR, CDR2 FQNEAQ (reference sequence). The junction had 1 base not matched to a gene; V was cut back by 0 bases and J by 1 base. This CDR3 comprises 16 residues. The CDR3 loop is CASSLALAGGTDTQYF. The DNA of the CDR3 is TGTGCCAGCAGCTTAGCCCTAGCGGGGGGCACAGATACGCAGTATTTT.

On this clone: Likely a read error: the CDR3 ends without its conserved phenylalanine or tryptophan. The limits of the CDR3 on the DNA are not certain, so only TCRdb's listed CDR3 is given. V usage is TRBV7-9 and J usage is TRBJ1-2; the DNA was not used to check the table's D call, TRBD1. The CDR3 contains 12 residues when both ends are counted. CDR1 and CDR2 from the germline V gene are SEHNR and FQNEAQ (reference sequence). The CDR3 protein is CASSLGTGPTTV.

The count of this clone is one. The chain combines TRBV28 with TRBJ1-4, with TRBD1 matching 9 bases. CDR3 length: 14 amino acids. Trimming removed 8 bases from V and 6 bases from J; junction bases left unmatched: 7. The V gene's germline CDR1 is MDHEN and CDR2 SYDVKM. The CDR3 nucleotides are TGTGCCAGCCTCCGGGACAGGGATCATGAAAAACTGTTTTTT. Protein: CASLRDRDHEKLFF.

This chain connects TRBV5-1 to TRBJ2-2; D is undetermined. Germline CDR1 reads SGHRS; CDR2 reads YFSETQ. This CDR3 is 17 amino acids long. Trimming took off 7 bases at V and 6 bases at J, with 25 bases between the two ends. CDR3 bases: TGCGCCAGCCGCACTGGTCCGGTCTCGAATATCCCCGGGGAGCTGTTTTTT. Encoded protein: CASRTGPVSNIPGELFF.

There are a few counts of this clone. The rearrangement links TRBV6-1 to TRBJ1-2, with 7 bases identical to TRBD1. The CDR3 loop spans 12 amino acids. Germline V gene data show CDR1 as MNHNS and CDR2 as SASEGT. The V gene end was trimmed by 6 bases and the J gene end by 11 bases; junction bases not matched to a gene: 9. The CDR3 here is CASRVPRGRYTF. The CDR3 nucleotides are TGTGCCAGCAGGGTACCCAGGGGGAGGTACACCTTC.

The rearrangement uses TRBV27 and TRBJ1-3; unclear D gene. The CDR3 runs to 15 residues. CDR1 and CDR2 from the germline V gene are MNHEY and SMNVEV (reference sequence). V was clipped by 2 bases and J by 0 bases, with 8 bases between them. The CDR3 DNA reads TGTGCCAGCAGTTTAGCCCCCAGCTCTGGAAACACCATATATTTT. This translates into CASSLAPSSGNTIYF.

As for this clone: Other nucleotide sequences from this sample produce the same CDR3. CDR3 DNA: TGTGCCAGCAGCGTAGATAAGAACACTGAAGCTTTCTTT. It is translated as CASSVDKNTEAFF. The chain uses TRBV9 and TRBJ1-1; D uncertain. With 0 bases removed from V and 1 base from J, the gap between germline ends came to 4 bases. The length of the CDR3 is 13 residues. The germline CDR1 and CDR2 sequences are SGDLS and YYNGEE. The full variable domain, in which reference TRBV9 and TRBJ1-1 provide the parts outside the CDR3, is DSGVTQTPKHLITATGQRVTLRCSPRSGDLSVYWYQQSLDQGLQFLIQYYNGEERAKGNILERFSAQQFPDLHSELNLSSLELGDSALYFCASSVDKNTEAFFGQGTRLTVV.

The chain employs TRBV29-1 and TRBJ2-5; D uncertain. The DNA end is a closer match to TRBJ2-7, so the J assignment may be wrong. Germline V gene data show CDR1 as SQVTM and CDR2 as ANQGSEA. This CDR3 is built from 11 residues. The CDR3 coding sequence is TGCAGCGTTGTTCTTTTCTACGAGCAGTACTTC. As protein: CSVVLFYEQYF.

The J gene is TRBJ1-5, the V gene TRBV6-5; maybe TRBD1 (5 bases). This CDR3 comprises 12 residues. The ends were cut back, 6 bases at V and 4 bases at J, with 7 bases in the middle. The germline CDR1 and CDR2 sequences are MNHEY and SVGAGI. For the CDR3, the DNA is TGTGCCAGCAGAGGGGTAAATCAGCCCCAGCATTTT. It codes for CASRGVNQPQHF.

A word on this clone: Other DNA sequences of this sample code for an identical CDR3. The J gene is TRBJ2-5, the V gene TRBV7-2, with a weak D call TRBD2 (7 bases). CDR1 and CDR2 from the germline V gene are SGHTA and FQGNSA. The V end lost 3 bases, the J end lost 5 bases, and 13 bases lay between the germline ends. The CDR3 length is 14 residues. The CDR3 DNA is TGTGCCAGCAGCTTGGGGGGGCGCGGGGAGACCCAGTACTTC. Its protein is CASSLGGRGETQYF.

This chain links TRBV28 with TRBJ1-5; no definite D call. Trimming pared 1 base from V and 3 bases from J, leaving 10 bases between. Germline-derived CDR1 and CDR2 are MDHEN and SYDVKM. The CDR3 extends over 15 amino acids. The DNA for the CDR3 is TGTGCCAGCAGTTTATTGGCGAGGGTCAATCAGCCCCAGCATTTT. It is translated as CASSLLARVNQPQHF.

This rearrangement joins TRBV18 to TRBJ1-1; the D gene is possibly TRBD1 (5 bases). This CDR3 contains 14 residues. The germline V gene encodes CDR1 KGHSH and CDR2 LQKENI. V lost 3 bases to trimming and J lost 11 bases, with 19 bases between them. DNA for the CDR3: TGTGCCAGCTCACCTCCCGACAGTAACAAGAAGGCTTTCTTT. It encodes CASSPPDSNKKAFF.

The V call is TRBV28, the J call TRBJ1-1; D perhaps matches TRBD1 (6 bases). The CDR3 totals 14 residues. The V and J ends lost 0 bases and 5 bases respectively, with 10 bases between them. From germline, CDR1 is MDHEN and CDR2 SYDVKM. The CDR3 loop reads CASSLWGARTEAFF. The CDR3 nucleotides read TGTGCCAGCAGTTTATGGGGGGCGCGGACTGAAGCTTTCTTT.

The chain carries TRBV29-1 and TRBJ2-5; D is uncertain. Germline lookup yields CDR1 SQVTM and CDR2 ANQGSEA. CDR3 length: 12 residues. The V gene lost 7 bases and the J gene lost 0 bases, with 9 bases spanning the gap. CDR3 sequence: CSAVRDQETQYF. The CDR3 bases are TGCAGCGCCGTCCGGGACCAAGAGACCCAGTACTTC.

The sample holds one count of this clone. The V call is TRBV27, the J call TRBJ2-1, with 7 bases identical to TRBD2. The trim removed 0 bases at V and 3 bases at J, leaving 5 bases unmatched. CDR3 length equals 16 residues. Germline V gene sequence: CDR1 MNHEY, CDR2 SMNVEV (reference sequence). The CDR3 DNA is TGTGCCAGCAGTTTATCGATGGGACTATTCTACAATGAGCAGTTCTTC. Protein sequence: CASSLSMGLFYNEQFF.

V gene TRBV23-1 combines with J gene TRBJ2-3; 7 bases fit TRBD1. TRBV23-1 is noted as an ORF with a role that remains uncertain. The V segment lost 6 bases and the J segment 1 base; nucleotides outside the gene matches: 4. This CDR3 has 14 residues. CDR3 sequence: CASRDRVGTDTQYF. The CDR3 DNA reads TGCGCCAGCAGAGACAGGGTGGGCACAGATACGCAGTATTTT.